These 26 T cell receptor beta chains were all obtained from the same sample, sequenced in a study of lymphopenia after photon versus proton radiotherapy. The data were produced by immunoSEQ multiplex PCR, yet TCRdb's version contains in-frame clones alone and is incomplete. The table records 25,000 to 35,000 clones, around 90% of them present only once. This specimen was peripheral blood, taken from a patient treated with photon-based radiotherapy. Every receptor here comes from a woman in her fifties or sixties with pancreatic cancer.

The V gene is TRBV25-1, the J gene TRBJ2-7, with TRBD1 identical over 7 bases. The CDR3 contains 17 residues. Trimming removed 3 bases from V and 3 bases from J; junction bases left unmatched: 14. CDR1 is MGHDK, CDR2 SYGVNS, per germline. CDR3 coding DNA: TGTGCCAGCAGTGAGCGGCGGACCGACAGGGTAGGCTACGAGCAGTACTTC. Translating gives CASSERRTDRVGYEQYF.

The genes are TRBV7-2 and TRBJ1-5, with D perhaps TRBD1 (5 bases). Germline lookup yields CDR1 SGHTA and CDR2 FQGNSA. There are 14 residues in the CDR3. The ends were cut back, 5 bases at V and 5 bases at J, with 13 bases in the middle. The CDR3 here is CASSPRAGHQPQHF. CDR3 nucleotide sequence: TGTGCCAGCAGCCCGAGAGCGGGGCATCAGCCCCAGCATTTT.

This clone has just a few counts. The J gene is TRBJ2-1, the V gene TRBV6-5; perhaps TRBD2 as D (6 bases). Trimming cost V 5 bases and J 8 bases, with 16 bases left between them. Germline CDR1 and CDR2: MNHEY and SVGAGI. The CDR3 spans 14 residues. The CDR3 protein is CASSRGTTGDEQFF. CDR3 sequence (DNA): TGTGCCAGCAGTCGCGGGACCACGGGGGATGAGCAGTTCTTC.

The chain carries TRBV13 and TRBJ2-3, with D possibly matching TRBD2 (5 bases). With 3 bases removed from V and 4 bases from J, the gap between germline ends came to 8 bases. The CDR3 extends over 13 amino acids. Germline CDR1 PRHDT, CDR2 FYEKMQ (reference sequence). The CDR3 sequence is CASSFSGADTQYF. The CDR3 nucleotides read TGTGCCAGCAGCTTCTCCGGGGCAGATACGCAGTATTTT.

The V gene is TRBV2, the J gene TRBJ2-7; unclear D gene. CDR1 and CDR2 from the germline V gene are SNHLY and FYNNEI. The CDR3 length is 13 residues. The V gene lost 7 bases and the J gene lost 6 bases, with 16 bases spanning the gap. CDR3 in DNA: TGTGCCAGCACCCCGTCGGGCCACCTCGAGCAGTACTTC. Translating it yields CASTPSGHLEQYF.

J is TRBJ2-7 and V is TRBV7-2; 7 positions agree with TRBD2. CDR3 length equals 15 residues. The germline CDR1 and CDR2 sequences are SGHTA and FQGNSA. The ends lost 2 bases at V and 3 bases at J; junction bases unmatched: 7. This CDR3 reads CASSLTPQRGYEQYF. CDR3 in DNA: TGTGCCAGCAGCTTAACGCCCCAGCGGGGCTACGAGCAGTACTTC.

V is TRBV11-2 and J is TRBJ2-3, with no clear D. This CDR3 contains 11 residues. V was clipped by 5 bases and J by 2 bases, with 2 bases between them. Germline loops: CDR1 SGHAT, CDR2 FQNNGV. The DNA for the CDR3 is TGTGCCAGCAGCGACACAGATACGCAGTATTTT. It yields the protein CASSDTDTQYF. Variable domain in full (rest from reference TRBV11-2 and TRBJ2-3): EAGVAQSPRYKIIEKRQSVAFWCNPISGHATLYWYQQILGQGPKLLIQFQNNGVVDDSQLPKDRFSAERLKGVDSTLKIQPAKLEDSAVYLCASSDTDTQYFGPGTRLTVL.

J is TRBJ2-7 and V is TRBV2; TRBD1 is a possible D gene (6 bases). The V gene lost 3 bases and the J gene lost 0 bases, with 9 bases spanning the gap. The CDR3 totals 14 residues. Germline V CDR1 and CDR2: SNHLY, FYNNEI. For the CDR3, the DNA is TGTGCCAGCAGTGATGCGGACAGCTCCTACGAGCAGTACTTC. Protein: CASSDADSSYEQYF.

V and J are TRBV27 and TRBJ2-1, with 14 bases that match TRBD2. The V segment lost 4 bases and the J segment 12 bases; nucleotides outside the gene matches: 8. The CDR3 loop spans 15 amino acids. Germline assignment: CDR1 MNHEY and CDR2 SMNVEV (reference sequence). The CDR3 DNA is TGTGCCAGCAGTTCCGGGACTAGCGGGAGAGGTGGGCAGTTCTTC. Translation: CASSSGTSGRGGQFF.

This clone was detected only once. The chain uses TRBV29-1 and TRBJ2-2; D may be TRBD1 (5 bases). The CDR3 contains 14 residues. Germline V gene sequence: CDR1 SQVTM, CDR2 ANQGSEA. The germline V and J ends were trimmed by 4 bases and 0 bases, with 9 bases remaining between them. This chain's CDR3 is CSVAQGTNTGELFF. In DNA, the CDR3 is TGCAGCGTTGCCCAGGGAACGAACACCGGGGAGCTGTTTTTT.

The chain recombines TRBV19 with TRBJ2-6; 11 bases are a match to TRBD1. V was clipped by 3 bases and J by 4 bases; unmatched bases: 5. The CDR3 length is 17 residues. Germline CDR1 LNHDA, CDR2 SQIVND (reference sequence). The CDR3 loop is CASSIGQGAAGANVLTF. CDR3 bases: TGTGCCAGTAGTATTGGACAGGGGGCAGCCGGGGCCAACGTCCTGACTTTC.

The chain couples TRBV12-5 to TRBJ2-2; 9 bases are a match to TRBD2. The length of the CDR3 is 17 residues. Germline V gives CDR1 LGHNT, CDR2 FRNRAP. V lost 6 bases, J lost 2 bases, and 10 bases stayed unmatched. In DNA, the CDR3 is TGTGCTAGTGGCCAATTTTTTAGCGGGAGAAACACCGGGGAGCTGTTTTTT. It encodes CASGQFFSGRNTGELFF.

V usage is TRBV6-1 and J usage is TRBJ1-5; 7 bases match TRBD1. Germline assignment: CDR1 MNHNS and CDR2 SASEGT. This CDR3 has 13 amino acids. Trimming took 8 bases from V and 2 from J; bases not matched to a gene: 3. The CDR3 coding sequence is TGTGCCAGCGTTACAGGGGGCAATCAGCCCCAGCATTTT. This encodes CASVTGGNQPQHF.

V and J are TRBV14 and TRBJ2-7, with TRBD1 as a possible D gene (5 bases). Germline V lookup: CDR1 SGHDN, CDR2 FVKESK. The CDR3 consists of 15 residues. Trimming took 1 base from V and 4 from J, leaving 14 bases between them. Written as DNA, the CDR3 is TGTGCCAGCAGCCAAGTGGCAGGGCAAGATTACGAGCAGTACTTC. Its translation: CASSQVAGQDYEQYF.

The chain uses TRBV6-6 and TRBJ1-5; a possible D gene is TRBD1 (6 bases). Per germline, CDR1 MNHNY and CDR2 SVGAGI (reference sequence). The V gene lost 6 bases and the J gene lost 3 bases, with 12 bases spanning the gap. This CDR3 is 14 amino acids long. The CDR3 spells CASRNRVANQPQHF. In DNA form, the CDR3 reads TGTGCCAGCAGGAACAGGGTGGCCAATCAGCCCCAGCATTTT.

J is TRBJ2-2 and V is TRBV14; D possibly corresponds to TRBD1 (6 bases). The germline V gene encodes CDR1 SGHDN and CDR2 FVKESK. Trimming removed 2 bases from V and 4 bases from J, with 20 bases in between. The CDR3 is made up of 18 amino acids. CDR3 sequence (DNA): TGTGCCAGCAGCCAAACAGGGTTAGGTCCGGGTGGCACCGGGGAGCTGTTTTTT. Protein sequence: CASSQTGLGPGGTGELFF.

The chain recombines TRBV6-1 with TRBJ1-2; a possible D gene is TRBD1 (5 bases). The CDR3 spans 14 residues. The V gene's germline CDR1 is MNHNS and CDR2 SASEGT. V lost 0 bases, J lost 4 bases, and 9 bases lay in between. The CDR3: CASSEAKRGYGYTF. DNA for the CDR3: TGTGCCAGCAGTGAAGCGAAAAGGGGCTATGGCTACACCTTC.

The chain couples TRBV13 to TRBJ2-7; D unresolved. The CDR3 runs 11 residues. The V gene lost 2 bases and the J gene lost 5 bases, with 4 bases spanning the gap. Germline lookup yields CDR1 PRHDT and CDR2 FYEKMQ (reference sequence). The CDR3 sequence: CASSLRDEQYF. Here the CDR3 DNA reads TGTGCCAGCAGCTTACGGGACGAGCAGTACTTC.

This chain connects TRBV29-1 to TRBJ1-1, with TRBD1 matching 9 bases. This CDR3 spans 13 amino acids. Per germline, CDR1 SQVTM and CDR2 ANQGSEA. V was pared by 5 bases and J by 4 bases, with 5 bases of the junction left unmatched. DNA of the CDR3: TGCAGCGTTAGGGGGACAGGGAGCACTGAAGCTTTCTTT. This gives the protein CSVRGTGSTEAFF.

V and J are TRBV5-4 and TRBJ1-1; no reliable D call. The V end lost 2 bases, the J end lost 8 bases, and 7 bases lay between the germline ends. The CDR3 covers 11 residues. Germline V gives CDR1 SGHNT, CDR2 YYREEE (reference sequence). CDR3 coding DNA: TGTGCCAGCAGCTTACTATCCGAAGCTTTCTTT. It is translated as CASSLLSEAFF.

The chain carries TRBV29-1 and TRBJ2-7; TRBD2 might be the D (5 bases). Deletions cut 8 bases from V and 2 bases from J, with 16 bases between. CDR1 and CDR2 from the germline V gene are SQVTM and ANQGSEA. This CDR3 spans 13 amino acids. CDR3 sequence: CSLPSPLAYEQYF. The CDR3 DNA follows: TGCAGCCTCCCGTCGCCACTAGCCTACGAGCAGTACTTC.

This clone occurred a few times. The rearrangement joins TRBV27 to TRBJ1-2; D is unclear. This CDR3 comprises 12 residues. V was clipped by 6 bases and J by 5 bases, with 10 bases between them. Germline CDR1 is MNHEY and CDR2 is SMNVEV (reference sequence). The DNA of the CDR3 is TGTGCCAGCAGCCCCGCGGGGTATGGCTACACCTTC. Translated, it gives CASSPAGYGYTF.

The gene calls are TRBV5-1 and TRBJ2-4; 8 positions match TRBD1. The CDR3 consists of 17 residues. The J segment lost 8 bases and the V segment lost 0 bases, leaving 13 bases of the junction unmatched. Germline CDR1 and CDR2: SGHRS and YFSETQ. The CDR3 DNA reads as TGCGCCAGCAGCTTGGCCCTCACAGGGGGTGGGAAGGACATTCAGTACTTC. This gives the protein CASSLALTGGGKDIQYF.

V gene TRBV9 combines with J gene TRBJ2-7, with 7 bases that match TRBD1. Germline CDR1 SGDLS, CDR2 YYNGEE. After removal of 4 bases from V and 2 bases from J, the junction contained 6 bases not matched to a gene. The CDR3 has 14 residues. DNA for the CDR3: TGTGCCAGCAGCTCTGACAGGGCTCCCTACGAGCAGTACTTC. Translating gives CASSSDRAPYEQYF.

The chain combines TRBV7-8 with TRBJ2-4; D is ambiguous. This CDR3 is 15 amino acids long. With 0 bases removed from V and 0 bases from J, the gap between germline ends came to 6 bases. Germline CDR1 reads SGHVS; CDR2 reads FQNEAQ. The CDR3 loop is CASSLAGIAKNIQYF. In DNA, the CDR3 is TGTGCCAGCAGCTTAGCGGGTATAGCCAAAAACATTCAGTACTTC.

The rearrangement uses TRBV28 and TRBJ2-3, with TRBD2 matching 11 bases. The V and J ends lost 5 bases and 1 base, in that order; junction bases with no gene match: 14. The CDR3 is 19 amino acids. Germline lookup yields CDR1 MDHEN and CDR2 SYDVKM. The CDR3 region has the DNA TGTGCCAGCAGTCCCCTCCGGGTTAGCGGGAGGGATCGCACAGATACGCAGTATTTT. This sequence encodes CASSPLRVSGRDRTDTQYF.